These T cell receptor beta chains were read from a single sample in a study of control samples from healthy donors and cancer patients. Some clones are missing from TCRdb's copy, which holds only in-frame ones; the method was immunoSEQ multiplex PCR. The table has about 150,000 clones, about nine tenths seen once; the top ten hold approximately 3%. The sample consisted of blood. These receptors came from a man aged 25-45 years in good health. CDR3s include the opening cysteine and the closing phenylalanine or tryptophan. The order of the fields is V gene, clone size, J gene, D gene, CDR3 DNA, CDR3 protein. D genes are given only for firm matches. Where a row states a size, it is once, few, many or the class of an expanded clone; other rows omit it.

v_call: TRBV18
clone_size: .
j_call: TRBJ1-1
d_call: .
cdr3_nt: TGTGCCAGCTCACCAGCCCTAGGTCAGTTGAACACTGAAGCTTTCTTT
cdr3_aa: CASSPALGQLNTEAFF

v_call: TRBV19
clone_size: .
j_call: TRBJ2-2
d_call: TRBD2
cdr3_nt: TGTGCCAGTACCAGAGACGGCGGGGGGGCCACCGGGGAGCTGTTTTTT
cdr3_aa: CASTRDGGGATGELFF

v_call: TRBV11-1
clone_size: .
j_call: TRBJ1-1
d_call: TRBD1
cdr3_nt: TGTGCCAGCAGCTCGGACAGGGAGCACACTGAAGCTTTCTTT
cdr3_aa: CASSSDREHTEAFF

v_call: TRBV5-1
clone_size: .
j_call: TRBJ1-2
d_call: TRBD1
cdr3_nt: TGCGCCAGCAGCCCAAGGGAGGGGGCGGACGGTTATGGCTACACCTTC
cdr3_aa: CASSPREGADGYGYTF

v_call: TRBV7-8
clone_size: few
j_call: TRBJ2-1
d_call: .
cdr3_nt: TGTGCCAGCAGCCCCGTACGGGGGGGCATGGGACAGACATACAATGAGCAGTTCTTC
cdr3_aa: CASSPVRGGMGQTYNEQFF

v_call: TRBV5-1
clone_size: .
j_call: TRBJ1-5
d_call: TRBD1
cdr3_nt: TGCGCCAGCAGCATAACAGGGGGCGCGGGTCAGCCCCAGCATTTT
cdr3_aa: CASSITGGAGQPQHF

v_call: TRBV5-4
clone_size: .
j_call: TRBJ1-2
d_call: .
cdr3_nt: TGTGCCAGCAGCTTCGCGGGGCGCACCATCTATGGCTACACCTTC
cdr3_aa: CASSFAGRTIYGYTF

v_call: TRBV7-6
clone_size: .
j_call: TRBJ1-3
d_call: .
cdr3_nt: TGTGCCAGCAGCTCTCAGGACAGTACCTCTGGAAACACCATATATTTT
cdr3_aa: CASSSQDSTSGNTIYF

v_call: TRBV29-1
clone_size: .
j_call: TRBJ2-7
d_call: TRBD1
cdr3_nt: TGCAGCGTTGATGTCACAGGGGTCAACTACGAGCAGTACTTC
cdr3_aa: CSVDVTGVNYEQYF

v_call: TRBV5-8
clone_size: .
j_call: TRBJ2-3
d_call: TRBD2
cdr3_nt: TGTGCCAGCAGCTGGGCGGGGGGGGCCGGCGCAGATACGCAGTATTTT
cdr3_aa: CASSWAGGAGADTQYF

v_call: TRBV12-5
clone_size: .
j_call: TRBJ1-1
d_call: .
cdr3_nt: TGTGCTAGTGGTTTGGGCGGTGGGGGGGCGTCGGGTGAAGCTTTCTTT
cdr3_aa: CASGLGGGGASGEAFF

v_call: TRBV15
clone_size: few
j_call: TRBJ1-1
d_call: TRBD1
cdr3_nt: TGTGCCACCAGCATCCTACCGGGACAGGCTTTAATGAACACTGAAGCTTTCTTT
cdr3_aa: CATSILPGQALMNTEAFF

v_call: TRBV6-5
clone_size: once
j_call: TRBJ1-3
d_call: TRBD1
cdr3_nt: TGTGCCAGCAGTTACTCGGACAGGTTCTCTGGAAACACCATATATTTT
cdr3_aa: CASSYSDRFSGNTIYF

v_call: TRBV19
clone_size: .
j_call: TRBJ2-7
d_call: .
cdr3_nt: TGTGCCAGTAGTATTCTTGGACCTGGTGGGGAGCAGTACTTC
cdr3_aa: CASSILGPGGEQYF

v_call: TRBV19
clone_size: .
j_call: TRBJ1-1
d_call: .
cdr3_nt: TGTGCCAGTAGTTTACAGGGCATGAACACTGAAGCTTTCTTT
cdr3_aa: CASSLQGMNTEAFF

v_call: TRBV3-1/TRBV3-2
clone_size: .
j_call: TRBJ1-6
d_call: .
cdr3_nt: TGTGCCAGCAGCCCAAAGACAGGTTATAATTCACCCCTCCACTTT
cdr3_aa: CASSPKTGYNSPLHF

v_call: TRBV14
clone_size: .
j_call: TRBJ2-2
d_call: .
cdr3_nt: TGTGCCAGCAGCCAAGGGTTTGGTGTGGACCAGAACACCGGGGAGCTGTTTTTT
cdr3_aa: CASSQGFGVDQNTGELFF

v_call: TRBV29-1
clone_size: .
j_call: TRBJ1-2
d_call: TRBD1
cdr3_nt: TGCAGCGTTGAGACAGGGGCTGTTGGAGGATATGGCTACACCTTC
cdr3_aa: CSVETGAVGGYGYTF

v_call: TRBV5-1
clone_size: few
j_call: TRBJ1-5
d_call: .
cdr3_nt: TGCGCCAGCAGCCCCCTCTCAGGCGGCAATCAGCCCCAGCATTTT
cdr3_aa: CASSPLSGGNQPQHF

v_call: TRBV20-1
clone_size: .
j_call: TRBJ2-1
d_call: TRBD2
cdr3_nt: TGCAGTGCTAGTTCGGGCCAGCGGGGGGTCCGTGAGCAGTTCTTC
cdr3_aa: CSASSGQRGVREQFF

v_call: TRBV5-1
clone_size: few
j_call: TRBJ2-7
d_call: .
cdr3_nt: TGCGCCAGCAGCTTGGCGGGGGACAACTACGAGCAGTACTTC
cdr3_aa: CASSLAGDNYEQYF

v_call: TRBV19
clone_size: .
j_call: TRBJ2-6
d_call: TRBD1
cdr3_nt: TGTGCCAGTAGGCCGGGGACAGGGGGGACGGGGGCCAACGTCCTGACTTTC
cdr3_aa: CASRPGTGGTGANVLTF

v_call: TRBV6-1
clone_size: .
j_call: TRBJ1-2
d_call: TRBD1
cdr3_nt: TGTGCCAGCAGTGAAGCGAGGACAGGCGGCTACACCTTC
cdr3_aa: CASSEARTGGYTF

v_call: TRBV5-1
clone_size: .
j_call: TRBJ1-3
d_call: .
cdr3_nt: TGCGCCAGCAGCTTGGGCGGCGGGGGGCCCGGAAACACCATATATTTT
cdr3_aa: CASSLGGGGPGNTIYF

v_call: TRBV10-1
clone_size: few
j_call: TRBJ2-7
d_call: TRBD1
cdr3_nt: TGCGCCAGCGGAAGGACAGGGGCCTACGAGCAGTACTTC
cdr3_aa: CASGRTGAYEQYF

v_call: TRBV2
clone_size: .
j_call: TRBJ2-3
d_call: .
cdr3_nt: TGTGCCAGCAGTGAAGATAGCGGCACAGATACGCAGTATTTT
cdr3_aa: CASSEDSGTDTQYF

v_call: TRBV28
clone_size: few
j_call: TRBJ1-6
d_call: TRBD1
cdr3_nt: TGTGCCAGCAGTTTGGGGACAGGAAATTCACCCCTCCACTTT
cdr3_aa: CASSLGTGNSPLHF

v_call: TRBV7-3
clone_size: .
j_call: TRBJ2-2
d_call: .
cdr3_nt: TGTGCCAGCAGTTTGGACATACCCGGGGAGCTGTTTTTT
cdr3_aa: CASSLDIPGELFF

v_call: TRBV6-5
clone_size: .
j_call: TRBJ2-5
d_call: TRBD2
cdr3_nt: TGTGCCAGCAACATAGCGGGGGCAGAGACCCAGTACTTC
cdr3_aa: CASNIAGAETQYF

v_call: TRBV27
clone_size: .
j_call: TRBJ2-2
d_call: .
cdr3_nt: TGTGCCAGCAGTTTATCGAGGCGTACCGGGGAGCTGTTTTTT
cdr3_aa: CASSLSRRTGELFF

v_call: TRBV28
clone_size: .
j_call: TRBJ2-6
d_call: TRBD1
cdr3_nt: TGTGCCAGCAGTTCCTCGGTTTATGGACAGGGGGCGGGGGGGGCCAACGTCCTGACTTTC
cdr3_aa: CASSSSVYGQGAGGANVLTF

v_call: TRBV28
clone_size: .
j_call: TRBJ1-2
d_call: .
cdr3_nt: TGTGCCAGCAGTGGGGACCCGCCGGGTGGCTACACCTTC
cdr3_aa: CASSGDPPGGYTF

v_call: TRBV6-1
clone_size: .
j_call: TRBJ2-4
d_call: .
cdr3_nt: TGTGCCAGCAGTGAACAGTCAGCCATTCAGTACTTC
cdr3_aa: CASSEQSAIQYF

v_call: TRBV6-5
clone_size: .
j_call: TRBJ2-7
d_call: TRBD1
cdr3_nt: TGTGCCACCGCGGGACAGGGGACCACCTACGAGCAGTACTTC
cdr3_aa: CATAGQGTTYEQYF

v_call: TRBV30
clone_size: .
j_call: TRBJ1-6
d_call: .
cdr3_nt: TGTGCCTGGGCCCCCAAGGTGGTTGGGGTCGTTCCGTCCTATAATTCACCCCTCCACTTT
cdr3_aa: CAWAPKVVGVVPSYNSPLHF

v_call: TRBV7-6
clone_size: .
j_call: TRBJ1-1
d_call: TRBD1
cdr3_nt: TGTGCCAGCAGCTTAGACAGGGGCACTGAAGCTTTCTTT
cdr3_aa: CASSLDRGTEAFF

v_call: TRBV4-1
clone_size: .
j_call: TRBJ1-1
d_call: .
cdr3_nt: TGCGCCAGCAGAAGGTTCACGCTGAACACTGAAGCTTTCTTT
cdr3_aa: CASRRFTLNTEAFF

v_call: TRBV15
clone_size: .
j_call: TRBJ2-3
d_call: TRBD2
cdr3_nt: TGTGCCACCAGCAGACCCCGGGGGGGCGCAGATACGCAGTATTTT
cdr3_aa: CATSRPRGGADTQYF

v_call: TRBV10-2
clone_size: .
j_call: TRBJ1-1
d_call: .
cdr3_nt: TGCGCCAGCAGTAACGGCCGCACTGAAGCTTTCTTT
cdr3_aa: CASSNGRTEAFF

v_call: TRBV5-5
clone_size: .
j_call: TRBJ2-5
d_call: TRBD1
cdr3_nt: TGTGCCAGCAGCCCTCAGATAGGGGGCTGGGAGACCCAGTACTTC
cdr3_aa: CASSPQIGGWETQYF

v_call: TRBV11-2
clone_size: .
j_call: TRBJ2-3
d_call: .
cdr3_nt: TGTGCCCTCAGCCGCGGGACGGCGGATACGCAGTATTTT
cdr3_aa: CALSRGTADTQYF

v_call: TRBV19
clone_size: .
j_call: TRBJ2-7
d_call: .
cdr3_nt: TGTGCCAGTAGTATAGTTACGGATTCCTACGAGCAGTACTTC
cdr3_aa: CASSIVTDSYEQYF

v_call: TRBV2
clone_size: .
j_call: TRBJ1-6
d_call: .
cdr3_nt: TGTGCCAGCAGTGGGCCCGCAGGAAATAATTCACCCCTCCACTTT
cdr3_aa: CASSGPAGNNSPLHF

v_call: TRBV5-1
clone_size: .
j_call: TRBJ1-4
d_call: .
cdr3_nt: TGCGCCAGCAGCGGGCAGGGGAATGAAAAACTGTTTTTT
cdr3_aa: CASSGQGNEKLFF

v_call: TRBV10-3
clone_size: .
j_call: TRBJ1-1
d_call: TRBD1
cdr3_nt: TGTGCCAGCCGGCAGGGGGGAACTGAAGCTTTCTTT
cdr3_aa: CASRQGGTEAFF

v_call: TRBV12-5
clone_size: .
j_call: TRBJ2-7
d_call: .
cdr3_nt: TGTGCTAGTGGTTTCGAGGGGTCTGCCTACGAGCAGTACTTC
cdr3_aa: CASGFEGSAYEQYF

v_call: TRBV6-1
clone_size: many
j_call: TRBJ1-2
d_call: .
cdr3_nt: TGTGCCAGCAGTGAAAGGGAGCGTACTAACTATGGCTACACCTTC
cdr3_aa: CASSERERTNYGYTF

v_call: TRBV28
clone_size: .
j_call: TRBJ1-1
d_call: TRBD1
cdr3_nt: TGTGCCAGCAGTTTCAGGGGGGGGATGAACACTGAAGCTTTCTTT
cdr3_aa: CASSFRGGMNTEAFF

v_call: TRBV9
clone_size: .
j_call: TRBJ1-5
d_call: TRBD1
cdr3_nt: TGTGCCAGCAGCCCGGACGGACAGGTACAGCCCCAGCATTTT
cdr3_aa: CASSPDGQVQPQHF

v_call: TRBV12-3/TRBV12-4
clone_size: .
j_call: TRBJ1-1
d_call: .
cdr3_nt: TGTGCCAGCACCACGGAAATGAACACTGAAGCTTTCTTT
cdr3_aa: CASTTEMNTEAFF

v_call: TRBV3-1/TRBV3-2
clone_size: few
j_call: TRBJ1-1
d_call: TRBD1
cdr3_nt: TGTGCCGCTAGAACAGGGGAAAAGACTGAAGCTTTCTTT
cdr3_aa: CAARTGEKTEAFF

v_call: TRBV3-1/TRBV3-2
clone_size: once
j_call: TRBJ2-3
d_call: TRBD2
cdr3_nt: TGTGCCAGCAGCCAAGTAGCGGGTCCCAGAGGTACGCAGTATTTT
cdr3_aa: CASSQVAGPRGTQYF

v_call: TRBV7-2
clone_size: .
j_call: TRBJ1-2
d_call: TRBD1
cdr3_nt: TGTGCCAGCATCCCGGGACAGGGAAATTATGGCTACACCTTC
cdr3_aa: CASIPGQGNYGYTF

v_call: TRBV11-2
clone_size: .
j_call: TRBJ1-2
d_call: .
cdr3_nt: TGTGCCAGCAGCTTAGGCCGGATGTATGGCTACACCTTC
cdr3_aa: CASSLGRMYGYTF

v_call: TRBV19
clone_size: .
j_call: TRBJ1-6
d_call: .
cdr3_nt: TGTGCCAGTAGCCCTGGGGGCGCTTATAATTCACCCCTCCACTTT
cdr3_aa: CASSPGGAYNSPLHF

v_call: TRBV9
clone_size: .
j_call: TRBJ1-2
d_call: TRBD1
cdr3_nt: TGTGCCAGCAGCCCAGGGGACAGGGAAGGCTACACCTTC
cdr3_aa: CASSPGDREGYTF

v_call: TRBV9
clone_size: .
j_call: TRBJ2-7
d_call: .
cdr3_nt: TGTGCCAGCAGCGTAGATGTGGGGGGGCCTTACGAGCAGTACTTC
cdr3_aa: CASSVDVGGPYEQYF

v_call: TRBV6-6
clone_size: .
j_call: TRBJ2-7
d_call: TRBD2
cdr3_nt: TGTGCCAGCAGTTACGCGGGGGTTCGGGGCGAGCAGTACTTC
cdr3_aa: CASSYAGVRGEQYF

v_call: TRBV19
clone_size: .
j_call: TRBJ2-1
d_call: .
cdr3_nt: TGTGCCAGTAGTCTCCTAGGTGAGCAGTTCTTC
cdr3_aa: CASSLLGEQFF